The present T cell receptor beta chain was sequenced within a study of shared T cell receptors in the human thymus. Data came from immunoSEQ multiplex PCR; TCRdb stores just in-frame clones and leaves some out. Here the sample spans 500,000 to 550,000 clones, around 78% being singletons. This CDR3 region has 15 residues. V lost 3 bases and J lost 4; bases outside the gene matches: 5. Germline loops: CDR1 LNHNV, CDR2 YYDKDF (reference sequence). The same sample was also studied in work on human thymus T cells. This second study says: Thymus specimens were resections from corrective heart surgery. Use of V and J genes seemed skewed within the thymic and blood repertoires. Related work found strong thymic repertoire overlap between unrelated individuals.

This TCR was recovered from a boy under two years old with a congenital heart defect. This chain connects TRBV15 to TRBJ2-7; 11 positions agree with TRBD2. Sequenced: thymocytes. The CDR3 protein is CATSRGLAERYEQYF. The CDR3 DNA follows: TGTGCCACCAGCAGGGGACTAGCGGAGAGATACGAGCAGTACTTC. Variable domain in full (rest from reference TRBV15 and TRBJ2-7): DAMVIQNPRYQVTQFGKPVTLSCSQTLNHNVMYWYQQKSSQAPKLLFHYYDKDFNNEADTPDNFQSRRPNTSFCFLDIRSPGLGDTAMYLCATSRGLAERYEQYFGPGTRLTVT.